Listed below are T cell receptor beta chains from one sample, sequenced in a study of CD8 T cells and mutated HIV epitopes. In TCRdb, the single-cell sequencing reads were re-called with MiXCR into one record per CDR3 protein. The table lists around 450 distinct CDR3 sequences, 40% to 50% of them singletons, with less than 75% in the top ten. Source: CD8+ T cells sorted from blood by dual tetramer staining, taken during acute HIV infection. These receptors were taken from a man aged 25 to 40 with HIV-1 infection. The CDR3 runs from the conserved cysteine through the conserved F or W. The D gene is left open where the match is weak. Only some rows state a clone size, as once, few, many or a class for expanded clones.

V gene,clone size,D gene,J gene,CDR3 DNA,CDR3 protein
TRBV19,hyperexpanded,TRBD2,TRBJ2-2,TGTGCCAGTAGGGTGGTAGCGGGCAGCGCGAACACCGGGGAGCTGTTTTTT,CASRVVAGSANTGELFF
TRBV20-1,few,-,TRBJ2-7,TGCAGCACGCTTCCGGGAGCGCCGTCCTACGAGCAGTACTTC,CSTLPGAPSYEQYF
TRBV4-1,-,TRBD1,TRBJ2-7,TGCGCCAGCAGCCAAGTCCCCGGGACAGCTACCTACGAGCAGTACTTC,CASSQVPGTATYEQYF
TRBV10-1,-,TRBD1,TRBJ2-7,TGCGCCAGCATCCTACCGGGACAGGGGGCGACCTACGAGCAGTACTTC,CASILPGQGATYEQYF
TRBV4-1,few,TRBD1,TRBJ2-7,TGCGCCAGCAGCCAAGTCCCCGGGACAGGGATCTACGAGCAGTACTTC,CASSQVPGTGIYEQYF
TRBV15,-,-,TRBJ2-7,TGTGCCACCAGCTCCCAGTCAGGGCAGGACTACTACGAGCAGTACTTC,CATSSQSGQDYYEQYF
TRBV13,once,-,TRBJ2-7,TGTGCCAGCACTGGAATTGGCGAGCAGCACTTC,CASTGIGEQHF
TRBV20-1,-,TRBD2,TRBJ2-1,TGCAGTGCTTCCGGGACTAGTGGCTACAATGAGCAGTTCTTC,CSASGTSGYNEQFF
TRBV20-1,once,-,TRBJ2-7,TGCAGTGCTGCGAGGGGGGGAGCAGGTATCCCCGAGCAGTACTTC,CSAARGGAGIPEQYF
TRBV20-1,many,TRBD1,TRBJ2-7,TGCAGTGGCTCCAGCCCTCCGGGACAGGGCTCCTACGAGCAGTACTTC,CSGSSPPGQGSYEQYF
TRBV20-1,-,-,TRBJ2-7,TGCAGAGTCTCGCAACATGGGGACTTC,CRVSQHGDF
TRBV20-1,-,TRBD2,TRBJ2-7,TGCAGTGCTAGAGTGCCGGGACTAGCGGTGACCTACGAGCAGTACTTC,CSARVPGLAVTYEQYF
TRBV20-1,few,TRBD2,TRBJ2-7,TGCAGTGCTACTTGGTCAGGGCAGGGAGGGTTCTACGAGCAGTACTTC,CSATWSGQGGFYEQYF
TRBV19,-,-,TRBJ1-5,TGTGCCAGTAGGGGGGTTTGCCACACTCATGATGCACCGTGTAGCAATCAGCCCCAGCATTTT,CASRGVCHTHDAPCSNQPQHF
TRBV20-1,few,TRBD1,TRBJ2-7,TGCAGTGCTCCCGGGACAGGGGCGGGGAATACCTACGAGCAGTACTTC,CSAPGTGAGNTYEQYF
TRBV20-1,-,TRBD1,TRBJ2-7,TGCAGTGCTAGGTCGAGCCAGGGACAGGCAACCTACGAGCAGTACTTC,CSARSSQGQATYEQYF
TRBV19,few,TRBD2,TRBJ2-1,TGTGCCAGTAGGGTGGTAGCGGGCAGCGCGAACACCGGGGAGCAGTTCTTC,CASRVVAGSANTGEQFF
TRBV20-1,-,TRBD1,TRBJ2-7,TGCAGTGCCCCGGGACAGGGGGCGGGGAATACCTACGAGCAGTACTTC,CSAPGQGAGNTYEQYF
TRBV20-1,-,TRBD2,TRBJ2-7,TGCAGCAGCCCGACTAGCGGGGCCTACGAGCAGTACTTC,CSSPTSGAYEQYF
TRBV20-1,-,TRBD2,TRBJ2-7,TGCAGTGCTAGGTCGAGCCAGGGGACTAGCGGGATCTACGAGCAGTACTTC,CSARSSQGTSGIYEQYF
TRBV4-1,-,-,TRBJ2-7,TGCGCCAGCAGCCATGAGGTGGGTGGCTTCTACGAGCAGTACTTC,CASSHEVGGFYEQYF
TRBV20-1,large,-,TRBJ2-7,TGCAGTGCACAGCCGGAAGGCCATCTCACCTACGAGCAGTACTTC,CSAQPEGHLTYEQYF
TRBV20-1,-,-,TRBJ2-7,TGCAGTGCTAGGTCGAGCCCTCCGGGAGCTCACACCTACGAGCAGTACTTC,CSARSSPPGAHTYEQYF
TRBV6-2/TRBV6-3,-,-,TRBJ2-7,TGTGCCAGCAGTTCCTCCCCTGGGGGTGTCTACGAGCAGTACTTC,CASSSSPGGVYEQYF
TRBV20-1,-,TRBD2,TRBJ2-7,TGCAGTGCTAGGTCGAGCCAGGGAGGGTTCTACTACGAGCAGTACTTC,CSARSSQGGFYYEQYF
TRBV20-1,-,TRBD2,TRBJ2-7,TGCAGTGCTAGCGGCCGGGGAGGGTTCTACGAGCAGTACTTC,CSASGRGGFYEQYF
TRBV20-1,-,-,TRBJ2-7,TGCAGTGGCTCCAGCCGGGACTCCTCATTCTACTACGAGCAGTACTTC,CSGSSRDSSFYYEQYF